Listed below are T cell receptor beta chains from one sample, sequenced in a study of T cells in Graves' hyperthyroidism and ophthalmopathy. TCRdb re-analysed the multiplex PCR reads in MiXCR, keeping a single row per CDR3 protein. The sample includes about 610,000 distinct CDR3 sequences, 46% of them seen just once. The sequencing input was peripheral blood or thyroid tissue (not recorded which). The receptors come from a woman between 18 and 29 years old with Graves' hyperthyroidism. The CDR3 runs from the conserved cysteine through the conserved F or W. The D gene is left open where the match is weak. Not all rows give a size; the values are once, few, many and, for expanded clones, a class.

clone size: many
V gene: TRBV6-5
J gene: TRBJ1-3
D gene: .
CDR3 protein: CASSERAGNTIYF
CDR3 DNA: TGTGCCAGCAGTGAACGGGCTGGAAACACCATATATTTT

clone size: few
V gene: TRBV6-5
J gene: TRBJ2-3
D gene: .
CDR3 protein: CASSATLPSSTDTQYF
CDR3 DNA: TGTGCCAGCAGTGCCACGCTACCTTCTAGCACAGATACGCAGTATTTT

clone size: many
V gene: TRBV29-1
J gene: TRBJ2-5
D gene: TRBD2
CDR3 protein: CSVEVAGGTQETQYF
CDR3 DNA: TGCAGCGTTGAAGTGGCGGGAGGTACCCAAGAGACCCAGTACTTC

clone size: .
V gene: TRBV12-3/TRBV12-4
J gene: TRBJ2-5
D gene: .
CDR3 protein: CASRHTGNQETQYF
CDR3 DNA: TGTGCCAGCAGGCACACAGGCAACCAAGAGACACAGTACTTC

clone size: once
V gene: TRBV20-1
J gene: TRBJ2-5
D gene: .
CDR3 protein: CSAKGGWGLSLTDTQYF
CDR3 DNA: TGCAGTGCAAAGGGGGGATGGGGTCTAAGCCTAACAGATACGCAGTACTTC

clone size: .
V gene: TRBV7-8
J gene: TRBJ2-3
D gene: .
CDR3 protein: CARDPSTDTQYF
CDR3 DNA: TGTGCACGGGACCCAAGCACAGATACGCAGTATTTT

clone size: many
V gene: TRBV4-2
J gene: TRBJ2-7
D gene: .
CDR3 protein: CASSRSGNSYEQYF
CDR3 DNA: TGTGCCAGCAGCCGGTCTGGCAACTCCTACGAGCAGTACTTC

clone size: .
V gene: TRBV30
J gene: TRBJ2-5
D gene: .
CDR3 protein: CAWSRDKETQYF
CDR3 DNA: TGTGCCTGGAGTAGGGACAAAGAGACCCAGTACTTC

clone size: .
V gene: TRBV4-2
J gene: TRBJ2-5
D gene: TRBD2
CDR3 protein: CASSAGAGVWETQYF
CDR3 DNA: TGTGCCAGCAGCGCGGGAGCGGGAGTATGGGAGACCCAGTACTTC

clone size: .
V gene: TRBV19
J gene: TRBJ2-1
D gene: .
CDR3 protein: CASSISVLEQFF
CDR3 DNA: TGTGCCAGTAGTATCTCCGTTTTAGAGCAGTTCTTC

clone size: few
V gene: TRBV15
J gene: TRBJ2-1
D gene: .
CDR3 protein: CATSTSNEQFF
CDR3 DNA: TGTGCCACCTCGACTAGCAATGAGCAGTTCTTC

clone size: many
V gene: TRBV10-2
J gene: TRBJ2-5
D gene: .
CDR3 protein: CASSESVDGETQYF
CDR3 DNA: TGCGCCAGCAGTGAGTCTGTAGATGGAGAGACCCAGTACTTC

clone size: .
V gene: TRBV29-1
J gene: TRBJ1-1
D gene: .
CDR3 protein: CSRGVVSMNTEAFF
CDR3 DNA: TGCAGCCGGGGTGTAGTCAGCATGAACACTGAAGCTTTCTTT

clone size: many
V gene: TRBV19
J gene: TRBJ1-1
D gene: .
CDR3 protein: CASSTGTGGPWNTEAFF
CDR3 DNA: TGTGCCAGTAGTACCGGGACGGGTGGCCCCTGGAACACTGAAGCTTTCTTT

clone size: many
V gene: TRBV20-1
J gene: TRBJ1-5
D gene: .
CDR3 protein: CSARGPHQPQHF
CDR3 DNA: TGCAGTGCTAGAGGCCCCCATCAGCCCCAGCATTTT

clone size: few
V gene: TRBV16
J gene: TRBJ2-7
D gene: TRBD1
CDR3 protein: CASSQQGTAGYEQYF
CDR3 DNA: TGTGCCAGCAGCCAACAAGGGACAGCCGGGTACGAGCAGTACTTC

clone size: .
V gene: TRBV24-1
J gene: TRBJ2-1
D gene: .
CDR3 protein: CATKGGTTDNEQFF
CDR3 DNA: TGTGCCACCAAGGGAGGGACAACCGACAATGAGCAGTTCTTC

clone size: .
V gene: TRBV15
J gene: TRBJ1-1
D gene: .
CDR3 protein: CATDKNTEAFF
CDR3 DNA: TGTGCCACCGACAAAAACACTGAAGCTTTCTTT

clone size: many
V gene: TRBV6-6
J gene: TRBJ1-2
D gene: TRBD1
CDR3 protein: CASSYQGARYGYTF
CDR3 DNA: TGTGCCAGCAGTTATCAGGGGGCGAGATATGGCTACACCTTC

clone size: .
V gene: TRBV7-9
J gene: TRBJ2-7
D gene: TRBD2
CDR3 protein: CASSLGSSGSHEQYF
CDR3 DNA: TGTGCCAGCAGCCTGGGGTCTAGCGGGAGTCACGAGCAGTACTTC

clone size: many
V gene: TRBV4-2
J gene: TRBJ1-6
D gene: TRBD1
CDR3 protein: CASSQRQGAGSPLHF
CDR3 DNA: TGCGCCAGCAGCCAGAGACAGGGGGCTGGATCACCCCTCCACTTT

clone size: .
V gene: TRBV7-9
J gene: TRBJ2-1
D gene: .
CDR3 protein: CASSLAGISYNEQFF
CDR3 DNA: TGTGCCAGCAGCTTAGCGGGAATATCCTACAATGAGCAGTTCTTC

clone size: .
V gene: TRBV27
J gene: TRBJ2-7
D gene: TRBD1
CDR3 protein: CASSFRGQGTYEQYF
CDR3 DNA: TGTGCCAGCAGTTTCCGGGGACAGGGAACCTACGAGCAGTACTTC

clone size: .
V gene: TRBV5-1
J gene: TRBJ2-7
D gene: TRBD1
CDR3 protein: CASSSGTGEREQYF
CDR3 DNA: TGCGCCAGCAGCTCCGGGACAGGGGAACGCGAGCAGTACTTC

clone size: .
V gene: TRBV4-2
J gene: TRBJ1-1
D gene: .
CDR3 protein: CASGYGQRNTEAFF
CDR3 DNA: TGTGCCAGCGGGTACGGACAGAGGAACACTGAAGCTTTCTTT

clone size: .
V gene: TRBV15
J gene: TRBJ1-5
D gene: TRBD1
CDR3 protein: CATSSAVPGQGMETQHF
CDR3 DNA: TGTGCCACCAGCAGCGCGGTACCGGGACAGGGGATGGAGACCCAGCATTTT

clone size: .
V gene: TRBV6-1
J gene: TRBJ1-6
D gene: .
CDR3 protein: CASSCPWGRTTSPLHF
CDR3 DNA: TGTGCCAGCAGTTGCCCATGGGGGAGAACGACCTCACCCCTCCACTTT

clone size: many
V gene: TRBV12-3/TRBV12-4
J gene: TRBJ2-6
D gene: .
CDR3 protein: CASSRAHSGANVLTF
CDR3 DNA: TGTGCCAGCAGTAGAGCACACTCTGGGGCCAACGTCCTGACTTTC

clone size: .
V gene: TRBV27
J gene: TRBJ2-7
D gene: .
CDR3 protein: CASGTFARGEQYF
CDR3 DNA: TGTGCCAGCGGGACATTCGCCCGGGGCGAGCAGTACTTC